This entry describes one TCR beta chain. Unmatched junction bases numbered 17, after V lost 6 bases and J lost 4 bases. CDR1 and CDR2 from the germline V gene are SQVTM and ANQGSEA. The CDR3 has 18 amino acids. Naive CD8 T cells underwent sorting with the CD8+CD4-CCR7+CD45RA+ definition. For bulk TCR libraries, previously described methods and listed TCR primers were used. TCRdb reprocessed the PCR reads via MiXCR and lists one record per CDR3 protein. The sample lists approximately 54,000 distinct CDR3 sequences, 20% to 25% occurring once. This sample was included in a study of molecular identifiers for immune sequencing clone quantification.

Sequencing was carried out using naive CD8+ T cells from blood, with Jurkat cell RNA spiked in. Stated subset: FACS-sorted CD8+CD4-CCR7+CD45RA+ naive T cells. The receptor comes from a human donor in good health. Some libraries in this study had Jurkat cell RNA spiked in. The chain is built from TRBV29-1 and TRBJ2-1, with 11 bases that match TRBD1. In nucleotides, the CDR3 is TGCAGCGTGCGGGGACAGGGGGTTGAGTCGGGTGGATACAATGAGCAGTTCTTC. Translated, it gives CSVRGQGVESGGYNEQFF.